This T cell receptor beta chain is from a study of T cell responses to AZD1222 COVID-19 vaccine. Study-level results: Baseline testing showed seropositivity in only a handful of AZD1222 recipients. The reported proportion of spike-specific TCRs targeting unmutated variant regions was nearly half. White British people made up most donors, females outnumbered males, and clonal diversity was possibly underestimated.

Sequenced by immunoSEQ multiplex PCR; TCRdb stores in-frame clones only, minus some. The sample contains more than 95,000 clones, more than 70% of which appear only once. Regarding this clone: Its target is not known.

The CDR3 length is 16 residues. Germline CDR1 is SEHNR and CDR2 is FQNEAQ (reference sequence). Deletions cut 4 bases from V and 1 base from J, with 16 bases between. The chain employs TRBV7-9 and TRBJ1-1; D unresolved. The starting material was peripheral blood, obtained on day 0 of AZD1222 vaccination. This clonotype originated in an adult in good health. The CDR3 sequence: CASSSQTGGGNTEAFF. The CDR3 nucleotides read TGTGCCAGCAGCTCCCAGACGGGTGGTGGGAACACTGAAGCTTTCTTT.